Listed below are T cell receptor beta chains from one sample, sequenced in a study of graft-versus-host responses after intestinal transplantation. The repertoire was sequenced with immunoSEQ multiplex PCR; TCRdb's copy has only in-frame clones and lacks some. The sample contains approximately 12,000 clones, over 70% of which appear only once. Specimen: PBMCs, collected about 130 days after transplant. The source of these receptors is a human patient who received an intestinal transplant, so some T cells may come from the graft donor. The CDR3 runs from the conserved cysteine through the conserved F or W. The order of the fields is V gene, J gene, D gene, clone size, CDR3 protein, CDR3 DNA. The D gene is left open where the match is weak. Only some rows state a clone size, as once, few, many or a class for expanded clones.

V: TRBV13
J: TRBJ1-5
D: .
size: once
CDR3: CASSLGGTGLSNQPQHF
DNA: TGTGCCAGCAGCTTAGGGGGAACAGGTCTTAGCAATCAGCCCCAGCATTTT

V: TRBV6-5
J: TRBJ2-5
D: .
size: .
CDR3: CASSLSQEAQYF
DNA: TGTGCCAGCAGTCTATCCCAGGAGGCCCAGTACTTC

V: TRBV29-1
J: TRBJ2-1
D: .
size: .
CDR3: CSATRSSYNEQFF
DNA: TGCAGCGCCACTAGGAGCTCCTACAATGAGCAGTTCTTC

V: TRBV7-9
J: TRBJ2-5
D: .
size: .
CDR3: CASSLDAGFKTQYF
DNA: TGTGCCAGCAGCTTAGACGCAGGTTTTAAAACCCAGTACTTC

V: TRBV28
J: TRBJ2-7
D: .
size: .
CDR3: CASRRGLEQYF
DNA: TGTGCCAGCAGACGAGGGCTCGAGCAGTACTTC

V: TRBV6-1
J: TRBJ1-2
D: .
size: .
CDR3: CASSDLRHYGYTF
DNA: TGTGCCAGCAGTGATCTCAGGCACTATGGCTACACCTTC

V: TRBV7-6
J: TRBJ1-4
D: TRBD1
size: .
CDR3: CASSPGRQGGEKLFF
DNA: TGTGCCAGCAGCCCGGGAAGACAGGGAGGTGAAAAACTGTTTTTT

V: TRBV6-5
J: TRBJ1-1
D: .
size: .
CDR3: CASSYRAPNTEAFF
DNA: TGTGCCAGCAGTTACAGGGCCCCTAACACTGAAGCTTTCTTT

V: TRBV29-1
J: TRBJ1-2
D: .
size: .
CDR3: CSVERFGVDSYGYTF
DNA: TGCAGCGTTGAAAGGTTTGGGGTGGACTCCTATGGCTACACCTTC

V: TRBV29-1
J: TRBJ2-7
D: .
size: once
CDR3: CSVPDGTYEQYF
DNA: TGCAGCGTTCCAGACGGAACCTACGAGCAGTACTTC

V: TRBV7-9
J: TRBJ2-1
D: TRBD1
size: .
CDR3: CASSLRTGGAFNEQFF
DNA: TGTGCCAGCAGCTTAAGGACAGGGGGCGCATTCAATGAGCAGTTCTTC

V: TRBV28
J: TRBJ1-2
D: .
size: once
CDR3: CASSFLAGGWGYGYTF
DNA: TGTGCCAGCAGTTTCCTGGCGGGGGGTTGGGGCTATGGCTACACCTTC

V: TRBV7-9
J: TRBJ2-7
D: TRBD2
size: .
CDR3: CAGNGLAGSYEQYF
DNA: TGTGCCGGCAACGGACTAGCGGGGTCCTACGAGCAGTACTTC

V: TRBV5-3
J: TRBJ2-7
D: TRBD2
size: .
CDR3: CASSYWTRPYEQYF
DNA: TGTGCCAGCAGCTATTGGACTAGACCCTACGAGCAGTACTTC

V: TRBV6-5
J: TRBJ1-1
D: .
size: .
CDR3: CASSYGGGATEAFF
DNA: TGTGCCAGCAGTTACGGTGGAGGGGCCACTGAAGCTTTCTTT

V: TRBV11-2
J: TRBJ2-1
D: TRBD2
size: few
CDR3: CASSLGRSGLANNEQFF
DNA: TGTGCCAGCAGCTTGGGGAGATCGGGACTAGCAAACAATGAGCAGTTCTTC

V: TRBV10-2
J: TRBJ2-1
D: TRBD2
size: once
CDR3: CASTSAERDPYNEQFF
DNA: TGCGCCAGCACCTCAGCTGAGCGGGACCCTTACAATGAGCAGTTCTTC

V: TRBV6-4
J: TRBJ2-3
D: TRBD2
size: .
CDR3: CASSDSGGADTQYF
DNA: TGTGCCAGCAGTGATAGCGGGGGGGCAGATACGCAGTATTTT

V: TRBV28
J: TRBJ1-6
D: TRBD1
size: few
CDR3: CASRETGYNSPLHF
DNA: TGTGCCAGCAGAGAGACAGGGTATAATTCACCCCTCCACTTT

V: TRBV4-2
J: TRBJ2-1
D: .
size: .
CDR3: CASSRGPTGSGSYNEQFF
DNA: TGTGCCAGCAGCCGAGGACCTACCGGGAGCGGCTCCTACAATGAGCAGTTCTTC

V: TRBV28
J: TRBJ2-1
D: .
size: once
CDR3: CASSKFVGREKALEQFF
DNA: TGTGCCAGCAGCAAATTCGTCGGACGGGAAAAGGCACTTGAGCAGTTCTTC

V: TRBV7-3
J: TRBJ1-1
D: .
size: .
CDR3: CASSRGHLGAEAFF
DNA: TGTGCCAGCAGTCGGGGCCACTTGGGTGCTGAAGCTTTCTTT

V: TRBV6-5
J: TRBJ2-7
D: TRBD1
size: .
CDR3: CASKNSGTAYEQYF
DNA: TGTGCCAGCAAGAACTCCGGGACAGCCTACGAGCAGTACTTC

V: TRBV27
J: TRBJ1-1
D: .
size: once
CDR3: CASSLSPQIWGTEAFF
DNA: TGTGCCAGCAGTTTATCGCCACAGATTTGGGGCACTGAAGCTTTCTTT

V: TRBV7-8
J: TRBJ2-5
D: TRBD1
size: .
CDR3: CASSELTGGIGETQYF
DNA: TGTGCCAGCAGCGAATTAACAGGGGGAATAGGAGAGACCCAGTACTTC

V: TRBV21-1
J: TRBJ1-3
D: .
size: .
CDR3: CASSRQGAAGNTIYF
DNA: TGTGCCAGCAGCAGACAGGGGGCTGCTGGAAACACCATATATTTT

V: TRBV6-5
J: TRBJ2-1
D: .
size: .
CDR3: CASRSYNEQFF
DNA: TGTGCCAGCCGGAGCTACAATGAGCAGTTCTTC

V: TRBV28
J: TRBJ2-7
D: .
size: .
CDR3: CASSYGSYEQYF
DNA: TGTGCCAGCAGTTACGGATCCTACGAGCAGTACTTC

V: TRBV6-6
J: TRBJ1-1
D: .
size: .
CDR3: CASSYGGSEAFF
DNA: TGTGCCAGCAGTTACGGGGGATCTGAAGCTTTCTTT

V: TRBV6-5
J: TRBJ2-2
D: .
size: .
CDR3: CASGDRSYTGELFF
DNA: TGTGCCAGCGGGGACCGTTCATACACCGGGGAGCTGTTTTTT

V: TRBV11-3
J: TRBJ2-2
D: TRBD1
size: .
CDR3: CASSVGQGNTGELFF
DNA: TGTGCCAGCAGCGTGGGACAGGGGAACACCGGGGAGCTGTTTTTT